A single sample gave rise to the 20 T cell receptor beta chains below, sequenced in a study of CD8+CD57+ T cells in acquired aplastic anemia. Profiling that covered TCR beta VDJ and CDR3 relied on genomic DNA as its template. One entry per CDR3 protein, called by TCRdb with MiXCR from the reads. The data contain 150,000 to 180,000 distinct CDR3 sequences, 52% of them singletons. CD8+CD57+ cell expansion had been shown by flow cytometry in patients chosen for sequencing. What was sequenced was sorted CD4+, CD8+, or CD8+CD57+ T cells (not recorded which) from PBMCs. The receptor set was obtained from a human donor with aplastic anemia.

This clonotype has a count of ten or more. This chain links TRBV7-2 with TRBJ2-1; TRBD1 is a possible D gene (5 bases). The V end lost 3 bases, the J end lost 5 bases, and 11 bases lay between the germline ends. Germline CDR1 SGHTA, CDR2 FQGNSA. The CDR3 is 14 residues long. The CDR3 region is CASSLEQGNNEQFF. CDR3 nucleotide sequence: TGTGCCAGCAGCTTGGAGCAGGGAAACAATGAGCAGTTCTTC. The entire variable domain, with the rest obtained from reference TRBV7-2 and TRBJ2-1, is as follows: GAGVSQSPSNKVTEKGKDVELRCDPISGHTALYWYRQSLGQGLEFLIYFQGNSAPDKSGLPSDRFSAERTGGSVSTLTIQRTQQEDSAVYLCASSLEQGNNEQFFGPGTRLTVL.

This clonotype turned up a few times. V usage is TRBV7-6 and J usage is TRBJ1-5; D not resolved. V lost 3 bases, J lost 2 bases, and 5 bases lay in between. There are 13 residues in the CDR3. In germline, CDR1 is SGHVS, CDR2 FNYEAQ. CDR3 DNA: TGTGCCAGCAGCTTGCCAGGCAATCAGCCCCAGCATTTT. Protein sequence: CASSLPGNQPQHF.

This clonotype was detected ten times or more. This chain joins TRBV3-1 and TRBJ2-7, with 9 nucleotides matching TRBD2. This CDR3 contains 18 residues. The V and J ends lost 0 bases and 6 bases, in that order; junction bases with no gene match: 15. Germline CDR1 LGHDT, CDR2 YNNKEL (reference sequence). CDR3 region: CASSQEEASGVVRREQYF. The CDR3 coding sequence is TGTGCCAGCAGCCAAGAAGAGGCTAGCGGGGTGGTCCGGCGCGAGCAGTACTTC.

This clonotype was seen ten or more times. The chain recombines TRBV7-9 with TRBJ2-7; no clear D. This CDR3 region has 13 residues. The V end was cut by 5 bases, the J end by 4 bases, with 12 bases between. In germline, CDR1 is SEHNR, CDR2 FQNEAQ (reference sequence). CDR3 DNA: TGTGCCAGCAGCCCCCCGACACTTTACGAGCAGTACTTC. It specifies CASSPPTLYEQYF. Looking up the rest from reference TRBV7-9 and TRBJ2-7 gives the full variable domain: DTGVSQNPRHKITKRGQNVTFRCDPISEHNRLYWYRQTLGQGPEFLTYFQNEAQLEKSRLLSDRFSAERPKGSFSTLEIQRTEQGDSAMYLCASSPPTLYEQYFGPGTRLTVT.

The chain couples TRBV25-1 to TRBJ1-6; no clear D gene. The V end lost 4 bases, the J end lost 7 bases, and 8 bases lay between the germline ends. This CDR3 region has 13 residues. Germline CDR1 and CDR2: MGHDK and SYGVNS. The CDR3 spells CASSGYSNSPLHF. CDR3 in DNA: TGTGCCAGCAGTGGTTACAGCAATTCACCCCTCCACTTT.

At least ten counts were recorded for this clonotype. The J gene is TRBJ1-5, the V gene TRBV6-5; possible D gene TRBD1, 6 bases. The germline V and J ends were trimmed by 4 bases and 2 bases, with 15 bases remaining between them. This CDR3 comprises 16 residues. The germline CDR1 and CDR2 sequences are MNHEY and SVGAGI. The DNA of the CDR3 is TGTGCCAGCAGTTCCCTGGGGGCAATAGGCAATCAGCCCCAGCATTTT. Protein product: CASSSLGAIGNQPQHF.

This clonotype was counted a few times. CDR3 sequence: CASSLAQRGSPLHF. Written as DNA, the CDR3 is TGTGCCAGCAGCTTAGCGCAAAGGGGTTCACCCCTCCACTTT. The J gene is TRBJ1-6, the V gene TRBV7-6, with D possibly TRBD1 on 5 matching bases. The V end lost 0 bases, the J end lost 9 bases, and 9 bases lay between the germline ends. The CDR3 is made up of 14 amino acids. In germline, CDR1 is SGHVS, CDR2 FNYEAQ.

This chain uses TRBV3-1 with TRBJ2-1; D possibly corresponds to TRBD2 (5 bases). CDR1 LGHDT and CDR2 YNNKEL come from the germline V gene (reference sequence). V was cut by 7 bases and J by 5 bases, with 15 bases left in between. CDR3 size: 14 residues. The CDR3 protein is CASTERADNNEQFF. The CDR3 DNA follows: TGTGCCAGCACGGAGAGGGCTGACAACAATGAGCAGTTCTTC.

This clonotype was seen repeatedly, ten times or more. The genes are TRBV20-1 and TRBJ1-1, with a tentative D call TRBD1 (5 bases). Deletions cut 0 bases from V and 1 base from J, with 15 bases between. The length of the CDR3 is 16 residues. The germline V gene has CDR1 DFQATT and CDR2 SNEGSKA (reference sequence). The CDR3 here is CSARDPLQTGNTEAFF. The CDR3 DNA reads TGCAGTGCTAGAGATCCCCTGCAAACAGGGAACACTGAAGCTTTCTTT.

As concerns this clonotype: With a much larger clone just one base away, this may be a read error. The chain carries TRBV25-1 and TRBJ2-1; D gene unclear. This CDR3 contains 16 residues. From germline, CDR1 is MGHDK and CDR2 SYGVNS. Trimming removed 5 bases from V and 5 bases from J, with 19 bases in between. The CDR3 loop reads CASSYYDEVINNEQFF. The CDR3 region has the DNA TGTGCCAGCAGTTACTATGATGAGGTGATCAACAATGAGCAGTTCTTC.

The chain is built from TRBV5-1 and TRBJ1-6, with 7 bases that match TRBD1. The CDR3 loop spans 14 amino acids. J lost 6 bases, V lost 4 bases, and 4 bases had no gene match. Looked up from germline, CDR1 is SGHRS and CDR2 is YFSETQ. CDR3 nucleotide sequence: TGCGCCAGCAGCAGGGACAGCCTTAATTCACCCCTCCACTTT. Amino acids: CASSRDSLNSPLHF.

The sample holds many counts of this clonotype. The chain links TRBV6-4 to TRBJ2-2; 7 bases are a match to TRBD2. CDR1 and CDR2 (germline): MRHNA, SNTAGT. The CDR3 spans 14 residues. V lost 7 bases, J lost 3 bases, and 5 bases stayed unmatched. CDR3 nucleotides: TGTGCCAGCAAACGGGAGGAGGACACCGGGGAGCTGTTTTTT. Its protein is CASKREEDTGELFF.

This clonotype was recorded at least ten times. This chain joins TRBV6-2 or TRBV6-3 and TRBJ2-7, with TRBD1 matching 7 bases. The trim removed 2 bases at V and 3 bases at J, leaving 7 bases unmatched. Germline CDR1 and CDR2: MNHEY and SVGEGT. This CDR3 has 15 amino acids. The CDR3 protein is CASSYTNRGSYEQYF. The CDR3 bases are TGTGCCAGCAGTTACACAAACAGGGGTAGCTACGAGCAGTACTTC.

As for this clonotype: This could be a read error, since a much larger clone is one nucleotide away. V is TRBV4-2 and J is TRBJ2-5; TRBD2 matches at 10 bases. The length of the CDR3 is 15 residues. With V trimmed by 8 bases and J by 5 bases, 11 bases remained unmatched. CDR1 and CDR2 from the germline V gene are LGHNA and YNFKEQ. CDR3 residues: CASGWLAGVWETQYF. The CDR3 coding sequence is TGTGCCAGCGGCTGGCTAGCGGGGGTGTGGGAGACCCAGTACTTC.

This clonotype was detected many times. The J gene is TRBJ2-2, the V gene TRBV9, with 8 bases identical to TRBD2. Unmatched junction bases numbered 2, after V lost 0 bases and J lost 1 base. CDR1 and CDR2 (germline): SGDLS, YYNGEE. This CDR3 comprises 16 residues. This chain's CDR3 is CASSVGGGRNTGELFF. As DNA, the CDR3 is TGTGCCAGCAGCGTAGGCGGGGGGCGGAACACCGGGGAGCTGTTTTTT.

For the CDR3, the DNA is TGTGCCAGCAGCCATGGACTAGCAGGGGCCCCCTACGAGCAGTACTTC. This translates into CASSHGLAGAPYEQYF. The chain recombines TRBV13 with TRBJ2-7, with 8 bases that match TRBD2. Germline CDR1 is PRHDT and CDR2 is FYEKMQ (reference sequence). The junction had 11 bases not matched to a gene; V was cut back by 5 bases and J by 2 bases. This CDR3 spans 16 amino acids.

The J gene is TRBJ1-6, the V gene TRBV15; 9 positions agree with TRBD1. Germline CDR1 is LNHNV and CDR2 is YYDKDF (reference sequence). V shed 5 bases and J 8 bases; nucleotides not matched to a gene: 13. This CDR3 comprises 17 residues. The CDR3 is CATSEDPRDRVYSPLHF. For the CDR3, the DNA is TGTGCCACCAGCGAAGACCCTCGGGACAGGGTATATTCACCCCTCCACTTT. Drawing the rest from reference TRBV15 and TRBJ1-6, the complete variable domain is DAMVIQNPRYQVTQFGKPVTLSCSQTLNHNVMYWYQQKSSQAPKLLFHYYDKDFNNEADTPDNFQSRRPNTSFCFLDIRSPGLGDTAMYLCATSEDPRDRVYSPLHFGNGTRLTVT.

This clonotype was detected ten times or more. The CDR3 nucleotides are TGTGCCAGCAGCCCCAGGGACAGGTCGAACACCGGGGAGCTGTTTTTT. Translation: CASSPRDRSNTGELFF. The chain joins TRBV7-9 to TRBJ2-2, with 8 bases identical to TRBD1. The V segment lost 5 bases and the J segment 0 bases; nucleotides outside the gene matches: 5. This CDR3 spans 16 amino acids. Germline assignment: CDR1 SEHNR and CDR2 FQNEAQ (reference sequence).

This clonotype has a single count. The V gene is TRBV19, the J gene TRBJ1-2; no definite D call. This CDR3 has 12 amino acids. Per the germline V gene, CDR1 is LNHDA and CDR2 is SQIVND (reference sequence). Trimming pared 7 bases from V and 8 bases from J, leaving 14 bases between. CDR3 in amino acids: CASTPQFGGYTF. The CDR3 bases are TGTGCCAGTACCCCGCAGTTCGGGGGCTACACCTTC.

The chain combines TRBV25-1 with TRBJ2-5, with 12 bases aligning to TRBD2. After removal of 8 bases from V and 4 bases from J, the junction contained 5 bases not matched to a gene. CDR1 and CDR2 from the germline V gene are MGHDK and SYGVNS. The CDR3 is 14 residues long. In DNA form, the CDR3 reads TGTGCCAGCGGACCGGGACTAGCGGGAGAGACCCAGTACTTC. Protein sequence: CASGPGLAGETQYF.